The entry below describes one T cell receptor (beta chain). What it binds is not known. This sample was taken from a study of CD8 T cells in ankylosing spondylitis. Overall study results and limits: Researchers report that disease-linked clones proved CD8+ and relatively rare in peripheral blood. Matched ankylosing spondylitis synovial fluid reportedly contained a significantly enriched population of disease-linked clones.

A quantitative 5'-RACE method, one with molecular barcodes, was used to make TCR beta libraries. Each CDR3 protein is one row after TCRdb ran MiXCR on the 5' RACE reads. The sample lists a few hundred thousand distinct CDR3 sequences, around 21% seen once, with 3.5% to 4.5% in the top ten. Sequenced material: blood, either unsorted or a sorted T cell fraction (not recorded which). The clonotype was recovered from a female donor with ankylosing spondylitis or in good health (not recorded which).

The CDR3 here is CASSLVLRGYEQYF. The CDR3 nucleotides read TGTGCCAGCAGCTTAGTCCTACGGGGCTACGAGCAGTACTTC. This chain joins TRBV7-2 and TRBJ2-7; D might be TRBD2 (5 bases). The V and J ends lost 1 base and 3 bases respectively, with 10 bases between them. The CDR3 totals 14 residues. The V gene's germline CDR1 is SGHTA and CDR2 FQGNSA. Drawing the rest from reference TRBV7-2 and TRBJ2-7, the complete variable domain is GAGVSQSPSNKVTEKGKDVELRCDPISGHTALYWYRQSLGQGLEFLIYFQGNSAPDKSGLPSDRFSAERTGGSVSTLTIQRTQQEDSAVYLCASSLVLRGYEQYFGPGTRLTVT.